Following are 30 T cell receptor beta chains from one sample sequenced in a study of blood T cell repertoires in COVID-19. TCRdb's table, derived via immunoSEQ multiplex PCR, lists solely in-frame clones and lacks some. The sample contains around 75,000 clones, 84% of which appear only once. Sequences were obtained from peripheral blood. All receptors come from a man aged 50-60 years with COVID-19, enrolled during active disease.

This clone was seen only once. CDR3 coding DNA: TGTGCCAGCAGCTTGGACCTAGCAGCAACATATACGCAGTATTTT. Amino acid sequence: CASSLDLAATYTQYF. V and J are TRBV5-6 and TRBJ2-3, with D possibly matching TRBD2 (5 bases). The CDR3 runs 15 residues. V dropped 0 bases and J dropped 7 bases, with 15 bases sitting between them. Germline V gene lookup returns CDR1 SGHDT and CDR2 YYEEEE.

The V call is TRBV3-1 (or the pseudogene TRBV3-2), the J call TRBJ1-2, with 9 bases that match TRBD1. Germline V gives CDR1 LGHDT, CDR2 YNNKEL (reference sequence). V lost 2 bases and J lost 4; bases outside the gene matches: 11. The CDR3 consists of 17 residues. The CDR3 region has the DNA TGTGCCAGCAGCCAACTTACAGGGGGCAAGAGTGGCTATGGCTACACCTTC. Its protein is CASSQLTGGKSGYGYTF.

This clone was found once. The CDR3 spells CASSYPALAGVTSSYNEQFF. DNA of the CDR3: TGTGCCAGCAGTTACCCCGCCCTAGCGGGGGTCACTAGCTCCTACAATGAGCAGTTCTTC. The chain carries TRBV6-2 or TRBV6-3 and TRBJ2-1, with 10 bases identical to TRBD2. V was clipped by 2 bases and J by 0 bases; unmatched bases: 13. Germline V gene lookup returns CDR1 MNHEY and CDR2 SVGEGT. This CDR3 is 20 amino acids long.

The chain is built from TRBV19 and TRBJ2-7, with D unresolved. Germline V CDR1 and CDR2: LNHDA, SQIVND (reference sequence). There are 14 residues in the CDR3. V gave up 6 bases and J gave up 7 bases, with 19 bases separating them. For the CDR3, the DNA is TGTGCCAGTAGCATAAGACACCGCGCTTGGGAGCAGTACTTC. Its translation is CASSIRHRAWEQYF.

This sequence joins TRBV7-3 and TRBJ1-5; 10 bases are a match to TRBD1. Germline V gives CDR1 SGHTA, CDR2 FQGTGA. V shed 6 bases, J shed 6 bases, and the junction held 5 bases outside the gene matches. CDR3 length: 14 amino acids. The CDR3 nucleotides read TGTGCCAGCAGTTCGACAGGGGGCGGTCAGCCCCAGCATTTT. As protein: CASSSTGGGQPQHF.

The DNA for the CDR3 is TGTGCCAGTAAACGCTCGATCGGGACAGGCCAAGTTGAAGCTTTCTTT. Protein sequence: CASKRSIGTGQVEAFF. The V and J genes are TRBV19 and TRBJ1-1, with TRBD1 identical over 8 bases. The V segment lost 7 bases and the J segment 7 bases; nucleotides outside the gene matches: 17. The CDR3 length is 16 residues. Germline V gives CDR1 LNHDA, CDR2 SQIVND (reference sequence).

This chain joins TRBV2 and TRBJ2-7, with 14 bases matching TRBD2. The germline CDR1 and CDR2 sequences are SNHLY and FYNNEI. The CDR3 spans 13 residues. In DNA form, the CDR3 reads TGTGCTTGGGGGACTAGCGGGGGACACGAGCAGTACTTC. This sequence encodes CAWGTSGGHEQYF.

The chain couples TRBV27 to TRBJ2-5; TRBD2 matches 7 bases. V lost 2 bases to trimming and J lost 2 bases; unmatched junction nucleotides: 2. This CDR3 has 14 residues. CDR1 is MNHEY, CDR2 SMNVEV, per germline (reference sequence). CDR3 residues: CASSLGGVQETQYF. The CDR3 DNA reads as TGTGCCAGCAGTTTAGGGGGGGTGCAAGAGACCCAGTACTTC.

The chain carries TRBV6-5 and TRBJ1-4; D is uncertain. V was pared by 5 bases and J by 5 bases, with 15 bases between. This CDR3 is built from 15 residues. The V gene's germline CDR1 is MNHEY and CDR2 SVGAGI. The DNA of the CDR3 is TGTGCCAGCAGTCCTTGGCGGGTGGGGAATGAAAAACTGTTTTTT. Translated, it gives CASSPWRVGNEKLFF.

The chain is built from TRBV6-5 and TRBJ1-2, with D possibly matching TRBD1 (5 bases). V lost 6 bases, J lost 5 bases, and 16 bases lay in between. The CDR3 length is 14 residues. Germline V gene lookup returns CDR1 MNHEY and CDR2 SVGAGI. This chain's CDR3 is CASSPAGTQYGYTF. Written as DNA, the CDR3 is TGTGCCAGCAGCCCCGCAGGGACTCAATATGGCTACACCTTC.

J is TRBJ1-5 and V is TRBV19; D ambiguous. This CDR3 contains 14 residues. V shed 5 bases and J shed 4 bases, with 12 bases lying between them. Germline CDR1 LNHDA, CDR2 SQIVND (reference sequence). The CDR3 is CASSLAGGNQPQHF. In nucleotides, the CDR3 is TGTGCCAGTAGTTTAGCAGGCGGGAATCAGCCCCAGCATTTT.

This clone was picked up one time. J is TRBJ2-7 and V is TRBV29-1, with a possible D match to TRBD2 (5 bases). The CDR3 has 15 amino acids. CDR1 and CDR2 from the germline V gene are SQVTM and ANQGSEA. Trimming cost V 0 bases and J 2 bases, with 14 bases left between them. The CDR3 protein is CSVEDHRTYPYEQYF. The CDR3 DNA reads as TGCAGCGTTGAAGATCATAGGACTTACCCCTACGAGCAGTACTTC.

V and J are TRBV5-1 and TRBJ2-2, with D possibly being TRBD1 (5 bases). This CDR3 has 16 amino acids. Germline CDR1 reads SGHRS; CDR2 reads YFSETQ. The V and J ends lost 0 bases and 4 bases respectively, with 13 bases between them. In DNA, the CDR3 is TGCGCCAGCAGCTTGGCTGCAGGGCCGTCCACCGGGGAGCTGTTTTTT. Protein product: CASSLAAGPSTGELFF.

The J gene is TRBJ2-5, the V gene TRBV3-1 (or the pseudogene TRBV3-2); 14 positions match TRBD2. The CDR3 has 18 residues. CDR1 is LGHDT, CDR2 YNNKEL, per germline (reference sequence). J lost 4 bases, V lost 1 base, and 8 bases had no gene match. CDR3 in amino acids: CASSQGTSGGTGRETQYF. CDR3 DNA: TGTGCCAGCAGCCAAGGGACTAGCGGGGGGACCGGACGAGAGACCCAGTACTTC.

The CDR3 coding sequence is TGTGCCACCAGCAGAAAGGGACAGGGGGCGCGGGAGCAGTACTTC. Translation gives CATSRKGQGAREQYF. The rearrangement links TRBV15 to TRBJ2-7; 12 positions agree with TRBD1. The germline gives CDR1 LNHNV, CDR2 YYDKDF (reference sequence). The CDR3 runs to 15 residues. V lost 2 bases to trimming and J lost 7 bases; unmatched junction nucleotides: 6.

This clone has only a few counts. This chain joins TRBV21-1 and TRBJ2-7; the DNA was not compared with TRBD2, the D call given in the table. TRBV21-1 counts as a pseudogene. The CDR3 is 13 amino acids. Here the CDR3 reads CASSKGGGYEQYF. The CDR3 DNA reads TGTGCCAGCAGCAAAGGGGGAGGGTACGAGCAGTACTTC.

The gene calls are TRBV5-1 and TRBJ1-6, with D unclear. CDR3 length: 15 residues. Germline lookup yields CDR1 SGHRS and CDR2 YFSETQ. The V end lost 4 bases, the J end lost 5 bases, and 13 bases lay between the germline ends. The CDR3 sequence: CASSEGAYDNSPLHF. The CDR3, as DNA: TGCGCCAGCAGCGAGGGTGCGTATGATAATTCACCCCTCCACTTT.

The chain couples TRBV6-2 or TRBV6-3 to TRBJ2-1; no clear D gene. The V gene's germline CDR1 is MNHEY and CDR2 SVGEGT. The CDR3 totals 14 residues. The V end lost 2 bases, the J end lost 7 bases, and 12 bases lay between the germline ends. CDR3 amino acids: CASSYVTSKNEQFF. The CDR3 nucleotides are TGTGCCAGCAGTTACGTCACGAGTAAGAATGAGCAGTTCTTC.

The chain is built from TRBV7-2 and TRBJ1-6; 7 nucleotides agree with TRBD1. Losses at the gene ends were 5 bases for V and 7 bases for J; bases not matched to a gene: 11. CDR3 length equals 16 residues. The germline V gene encodes CDR1 SGHTA and CDR2 FQGNSA. The DNA of the CDR3 is TGTGCCAGCAGCCCACATGAGGGGGCGTCGAATTCACCCCTCCACTTT. Amino acid sequence: CASSPHEGASNSPLHF.

The V and J genes are TRBV29-1 and TRBJ2-7; 8 bases map to TRBD1. The length of the CDR3 is 15 residues. Germline values: CDR1 SQVTM, CDR2 ANQGSEA. Unmatched junction bases numbered 7, after V lost 0 bases and J lost 3 bases. Written as DNA, the CDR3 is TGCAGCGTTGAAGATCGAAGGACAGGGAGCTACGAGCAGTACTTC. Amino acid sequence: CSVEDRRTGSYEQYF.

The rearrangement uses TRBV5-5 and TRBJ2-7; tentative D call: TRBD1 (6 bases). Trimming pared 0 bases from V and 3 bases from J, leaving 13 bases between. Germline V gene lookup returns CDR1 SGHKS and CDR2 YYEKEE (reference sequence). The CDR3 totals 15 residues. The CDR3 DNA follows: TGTGCCAGCAGCTTGGAGCAGGGGATAAGCTACGAGCAGTACTTC. Protein product: CASSLEQGISYEQYF. Full variable domain (remainder filled in from reference TRBV5-5 and TRBJ2-7): DAGVTQSPTHLIKTRGQQVTLRCSPISGHKSVSWYQQVLGQGPQFIFQYYEKEERGRGNFPDRFSARQFPNYSSELNVNALLLGDSALYLCASSLEQGISYEQYFGPGTRLTVT.

The chain couples TRBV7-3 to TRBJ2-5, with 7 bases matching TRBD1. CDR3 length: 14 residues. Trimming cost V 5 bases and J 1 base; bases outside gene matches: 4. Looked up from germline, CDR1 is SGHTA and CDR2 is FQGTGA. This CDR3 is CASSVTGVQETQYF. CDR3 in DNA: TGTGCCAGCAGCGTCACAGGGGTCCAAGAGACCCAGTACTTC.

The genes are TRBV18 and TRBJ2-1; TRBD1 aligns across 9 bases. The CDR3 totals 16 residues. V trimming: 0 bases; J trimming: 8 bases; junction bases outside the gene matches: 8. The germline CDR1 and CDR2 sequences are KGHSH and LQKENI. The CDR3 nucleotides are TGTGCCAGCTCACCACCGGGGACAGGGTTTTCGGATGAGCAGTTCTTC. Its translation: CASSPPGTGFSDEQFF.

This rearrangement joins TRBV4-2 to TRBJ2-7; 14 bases agree with TRBD2. V shed 3 bases and J 4 bases; nucleotides not matched to a gene: 11. In germline, CDR1 is LGHNA, CDR2 YNFKEQ. The length of the CDR3 is 18 residues. This CDR3 is CASSQEYGLAGGYYEQYF. DNA of the CDR3: TGTGCCAGCAGCCAGGAATACGGACTAGCGGGGGGTTATTACGAGCAGTACTTC.

Only a few counts were recorded for this clone. The chain joins TRBV10-1 to TRBJ1-6, with 7 bases lining up with TRBD1. The CDR3 has 14 residues. Looked up from germline, CDR1 is WNHNN and CDR2 is SYGVQD (reference sequence). V shed 8 bases and J 7 bases; nucleotides not matched to a gene: 8. CDR3 protein: CASPRQGRNSPLHF. The CDR3 region has the DNA TGCGCCAGCCCGCGACAGGGCAGGAATTCACCCCTCCACTTT.

The chain joins TRBV6-1 to TRBJ2-7; D remains unclear. The V gene lost 2 bases and the J gene lost 2 bases, with 4 bases spanning the gap. This CDR3 is 12 amino acids long. Germline V lookup: CDR1 MNHNS, CDR2 SASEGT. The CDR3 region is CASSELAYEQYF. CDR3 coding DNA: TGTGCCAGCAGTGAATTAGCCTACGAGCAGTACTTC.

This rearrangement joins TRBV9 to TRBJ2-1; D gene unclear. The germline gives CDR1 SGDLS, CDR2 YYNGEE. Trimming stripped 8 bases from V and 0 bases from J, with 12 bases between. CDR3 length: 14 amino acids. This chain's CDR3 is CASSMTGSYNEQFF. The DNA of the CDR3 is TGTGCCAGTAGCATGACGGGCTCCTACAATGAGCAGTTCTTC.

This clone came up a few times. The chain links TRBV5-1 to TRBJ2-5, with 11 positions matching TRBD2. This CDR3 is built from 16 residues. Germline assignment: CDR1 SGHRS and CDR2 YFSETQ. V lost 1 base, J lost 2 bases, and 4 bases stayed unmatched. CDR3 loop: CASSLIAGGQQETQYF. The CDR3 DNA reads TGCGCCAGCAGCTTGATAGCGGGGGGGCAACAAGAGACCCAGTACTTC.

This chain connects TRBV5-6 to TRBJ2-3; a weak D match, TRBD2 (6 bases). V was clipped by 3 bases and J by 2 bases, with 16 bases between them. CDR3 length: 16 residues. Looked up from germline, CDR1 is SGHDT and CDR2 is YYEEEE. The CDR3 reads CASSSLTRPNTDTQYF. The CDR3 DNA follows: TGTGCCAGCAGCTCCCTGACTAGACCGAACACAGATACGCAGTATTTT.

The chain recombines TRBV6-1 with TRBJ2-1; D not resolved. V was shortened by 2 bases and J by 5 bases, with 13 bases between the two germline ends. This CDR3 spans 15 amino acids. The germline CDR1 and CDR2 sequences are MNHNS and SASEGT. CDR3 sequence reads: CASSEHGRGDNEQFF. CDR3 coding DNA: TGTGCCAGCAGTGAACATGGTAGAGGAGACAATGAGCAGTTCTTC.